The sequence of this T cell receptor beta chain was determined in a study of blood T cell repertoires in COVID-19. Study at large: Collection of acute and convalescent COVID-19 samples took place in the United States, Italy and Spain. PBMCs, B-cell-depleted T cells, or T cells provided the cDNA or gDNA that made up the material.

The germline CDR1 and CDR2 sequences are SQVTM and ANQGSEA. The CDR3 has 15 residues. The V and J ends lost 0 bases and 4 bases respectively, with 15 bases between them. Original processing notes: Quantification of nucleated cells was approximated via reference gene primer amplification. Clones were read by immunoSEQ multiplex PCR, and TCRdb kept only the in-frame ones, dropping some. That table gives V, J and clone size, and the DNA gave D and trimming. The sample comprises over 85,000 clones, approximately 86% of which are singletons, and around 19% rests with the top ten. This clone appeared a single time.

The sequenced sample was peripheral blood. The sequence came from a woman of 80 years or more with acute or convalescent COVID-19. V usage is TRBV29-1 and J usage is TRBJ1-2; D is ambiguous. The CDR3 coding sequence is TGCAGCGTTGAAGAAATGACTGCTCCGGGCTATGGCTACACCTTC. Translating gives CSVEEMTAPGYGYTF.